This T cell receptor beta chain was observed in a study of blood T cell repertoires in COVID-19. V lost 6 bases, J lost 6 bases, and 10 bases stayed unmatched. Germline CDR1 MNHEY, CDR2 SVGAGI. The CDR3 sequence is 15 residues long. The method was immunoSEQ multiplex PCR; TCRdb's version includes in-frame clones alone and lacks a portion of them. In the table there are approximately 190,000 clones, around 85% of which are singletons. The rearrangement uses TRBV6-5 and TRBJ1-5; 8 bases line up with TRBD1. The receptor comes from a man between 65 and 85 years old with active or convalescent COVID-19. The sequenced sample consisted of peripheral blood. The CDR3 DNA reads as TGTGCCAGCAGCCGCGGGGGACAGGAAGGTCAGCCCCAGCATTTT. Its protein product is CASSRGGQEGQPQHF.